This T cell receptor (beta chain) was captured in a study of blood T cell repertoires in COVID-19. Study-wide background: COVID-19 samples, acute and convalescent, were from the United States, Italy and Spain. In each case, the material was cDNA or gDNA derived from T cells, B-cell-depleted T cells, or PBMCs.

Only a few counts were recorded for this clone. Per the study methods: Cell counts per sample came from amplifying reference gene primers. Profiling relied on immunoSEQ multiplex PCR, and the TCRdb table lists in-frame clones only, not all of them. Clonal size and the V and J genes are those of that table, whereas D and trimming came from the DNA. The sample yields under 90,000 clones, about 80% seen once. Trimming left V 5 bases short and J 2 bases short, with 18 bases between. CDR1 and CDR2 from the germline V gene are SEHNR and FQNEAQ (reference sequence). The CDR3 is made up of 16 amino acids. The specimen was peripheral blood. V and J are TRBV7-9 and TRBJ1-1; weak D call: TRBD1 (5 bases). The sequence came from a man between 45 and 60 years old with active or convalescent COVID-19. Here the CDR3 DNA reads TGTGCCAGCAGCGAGATGGACATTCGGATTAACACTGAAGCTTTCTTT. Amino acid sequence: CASSEMDIRINTEAFF.